These T cell receptor beta chains were read from a single sample in a study of cytomegalovirus exposure and HLA in healthy donors. Repertoires were generated with immunoSEQ multiplex PCR, while TCRdb's copy carries only in-frame clones and drops some. The data hold roughly 56,000 clones, with about 89% observed a single time. Sample: PBMCs. The receptors were gathered from a man in his late teens or twenties in good health and CMV-seronegative. CDR3s include the opening cysteine and the closing phenylalanine or tryptophan. A D gene is named only where the DNA matches it firmly. For some rows the clone size is stated as once, few or many, or as a class when expanded; others skip it.

TRBJ2-5 | NA | NA | TRBV7-2 | CASSLNQGIEYF | TGTGCCAGCAGCCTAAATCAGGGGATTGAGTACTTC
TRBJ2-5 | TRBD2 | NA | TRBV4-1 | CASSRWDGGAEGETQYF | TGCGCCAGCAGCCGTTGGGACGGGGGGGCGGAGGGAGAGACCCAGTACTTC
TRBJ1-2 | NA | NA | TRBV30 | CAWIPPGSLAGYTF | TGTGCCTGGATTCCCCCGGGGAGTTTGGCTGGCTACACCTTC
TRBJ2-3 | TRBD1 | NA | TRBV7-3 | CASSTGQGSDTQYF | TGTGCCAGCAGCACAGGACAGGGCTCAGATACGCAGTATTTT
TRBJ1-5 | NA | few | TRBV7-8 | CASNGGGNQPQHF | TGTGCCAGCAACGGGGGGGGAAATCAGCCCCAGCATTTT
TRBJ2-7 | TRBD1 | NA | TRBV7-2 | CASSLNSLGTVTYEQYF | TGTGCCAGCAGCTTAAATTCCCTCGGGACAGTTACCTACGAGCAGTACTTC
TRBJ1-2 | NA | NA | TRBV30 | CASPGGYGYTF | TGTGCCTCGCCCGGAGGCTATGGCTACACCTTC
TRBJ1-1 | NA | NA | TRBV5-1 | CASSRLDPGTEAFF | TGCGCCAGCAGCCGACTTGATCCTGGGACTGAAGCTTTCTTT
TRBJ2-2 | NA | NA | TRBV6-6 | CASSYSRDRTGELFF | TGTGCCAGCAGTTACTCGAGGGATCGGACCGGGGAGCTGTTTTTT
TRBJ2-5 | NA | NA | TRBV4-1 | CASSQVTVQETQYF | TGCGCCAGCAGCCAAGTGACAGTCCAAGAGACCCAGTACTTC
TRBJ1-2 | NA | NA | TRBV7-2 | CASSPTATYGYTF | TGTGCCAGCAGTCCGACAGCGACCTATGGCTACACCTTC
TRBJ1-3 | NA | NA | TRBV18 | CASSPPGDGRNTIYF | TGTGCCAGCTCACCGCCCGGAGACGGTAGAAACACCATATATTTT
TRBJ2-5 | NA | NA | TRBV5-1 | CASSLAQGQTQYF | TGCGCCAGCAGCTTGGCACAGGGACAGACCCAGTACTTC
TRBJ1-2 | NA | once | TRBV11-2 | CASSTTQGYYGYTF | TGTGCCAGCAGCACGACACAGGGATACTATGGCTACACCTTC
TRBJ1-1 | NA | NA | TRBV30 | CAWSNGYEAFF | TGTGCCTGGAGTAACGGGTACGAAGCTTTCTTT
TRBJ1-1 | TRBD1 | NA | TRBV7-9 | CASSTRQGNRGNTEAFF | TGTGCCAGCAGCACCCGACAGGGGAACCGTGGGAACACTGAAGCTTTCTTT
TRBJ1-4 | TRBD1 | once | TRBV28 | CASSLIEDRAKLFF | TGTGCCAGCAGTTTAATAGAGGACAGGGCAAAACTGTTTTTT
TRBJ1-1 | NA | NA | TRBV18 | CASSPPGGGTEAFF | TGTGCCAGCTCACCACCGGGAGGTGGCACTGAAGCTTTCTTT
TRBJ1-1 | TRBD1 | NA | TRBV28 | CASRGTASGWNTEAFF | TGTGCCAGCAGAGGGACAGCCTCAGGGTGGAACACTGAAGCTTTCTTT
TRBJ2-3 | TRBD2 | NA | TRBV6-1 | CASSDGGASDTQYF | TGTGCCAGCAGTGACGGGGGGGCCTCAGATACGCAGTATTTT
TRBJ2-3 | NA | once | TRBV7-2 | CASSLVGGSTDTQYF | TGTGCCAGCAGCTTAGTAGGGGGAAGCACAGATACGCAGTATTTT
TRBJ2-7 | TRBD1 | NA | TRBV5-1 | CASRTGTGVTYEQYF | TGCGCCAGCAGAACCGGGACAGGGGTCACCTACGAGCAGTACTTC
TRBJ2-7 | TRBD1 | NA | TRBV6-5 | CASSYGNRGYEQYF | TGTGCCAGCAGTTACGGAAACAGGGGCTACGAGCAGTACTTC
TRBJ1-6 | TRBD1 | NA | TRBV4-1 | CASSQDEGQGVSPLHF | TGCGCCAGCAGCCAAGATGAAGGACAGGGGGTTTCACCCCTCCACTTT
TRBJ2-7 | TRBD2 | NA | TRBV13 | CASSLEGLAGGPRAYEQYF | TGTGCCAGCAGCTTAGAAGGGCTAGCGGGGGGGCCGAGGGCCTACGAGCAGTACTTC
TRBJ2-7 | NA | NA | TRBV6-1 | CASSPPRQYEQYF | TGTGCCAGCAGTCCCCCCCGCCAGTACGAGCAGTACTTC
TRBJ1-6 | TRBD1 | once | TRBV5-1 | CASSSKQGNSPLHF | TGCGCCAGCAGCTCAAAACAGGGGAATTCACCCCTCCACTTT
TRBJ2-7 | NA | once | TRBV29-1 | CSVEEYQGESYEQYF | TGCAGCGTTGAAGAGTATCAGGGCGAGTCCTACGAGCAGTACTTC
TRBJ2-7 | NA | NA | TRBV5-1 | CASTGDYEQYF | TGCGCCAGCACCGGGGATTACGAGCAGTACTTC
TRBJ2-7 | NA | NA | TRBV7-9 | CASRPSRHSSYEQYF | TGTGCCAGCAGACCTTCGCGTCACAGCTCCTACGAGCAGTACTTC
TRBJ2-7 | NA | NA | TRBV6-5 | CASTNGGNYEQYF | TGTGCCAGCACGAACGGGGGAAACTACGAGCAGTACTTC
TRBJ2-2 | TRBD2 | NA | TRBV5-1 | CASSLELAGGNTGELFF | TGCGCCAGCAGCTTGGAGCTAGCGGGGGGGAACACCGGGGAGCTGTTTTTT
TRBJ1-3 | NA | NA | TRBV12-5 | CASGLVSNRDGNTIYF | TGTGCTAGTGGTTTGGTATCGAACAGGGACGGAAACACCATATATTTT
TRBJ2-3 | TRBD2 | NA | TRBV11-3 | CASSFSGNTDTQYF | TGTGCCAGCAGCTTTAGCGGGAACACAGATACGCAGTATTTT
TRBJ1-4 | NA | few | TRBV9 | CASSVSPQGSVFF | TGTGCCAGCAGCGTCTCTCCGCAGGGAAGTGTGTTTTTT
TRBJ2-5 | TRBD2 | NA | TRBV11-3 | CASSSRLAEHGEQYF | TGTGCCAGCAGCTCTCGACTAGCTGAACATGGGGAGCAGTACTTC
TRBJ1-1 | NA | NA | TRBV6-5 | CASSSTVNTEAFF | TGTGCCAGCAGTTCCACAGTGAACACTGAAGCTTTCTTT